This TCR beta chain was found in a study of blood T cell repertoires in COVID-19. Profiling relied on immunoSEQ multiplex PCR, and the TCRdb table lists in-frame clones only, not all of them. The table records fewer than 100,000 clones, roughly 82% of them present only once. The V gene end was trimmed by 4 bases and the J gene end by 0 bases; junction bases not matched to a gene: 7. This CDR3 spans 18 amino acids. Germline CDR1 reads SGHNT; CDR2 reads YYREEE (reference sequence). Sequenced sample: peripheral blood. This sequence originates from a woman between 50 and 59 years old with acute or convalescent COVID-19. J is TRBJ2-7 and V is TRBV5-4, with 16 nucleotides matching TRBD2. In nucleotides, the CDR3 is TGTGCCAGCAGCATAGGGACTAGCGGGAGGGCAAGCTCCTACGAGCAGTACTTC. Its protein is CASSIGTSGRASSYEQYF.